The rows below give T cell receptor beta chains drawn from one sample of a study of blood T cell repertoires in COVID-19. Profiling relied on immunoSEQ multiplex PCR, and the TCRdb table lists in-frame clones only, not all of them. Among a few hundred thousand clones listed, about 87% were seen once. The sample comprised PBMCs or T cells enriched from blood (not recorded which). These receptors all stem from a woman in her fifties or sixties who had recovered from COVID-19. The conserved cysteine and the conserved F or W are not part of the CDR3 here. Where a row states a size, it is once, few, many or the class of an expanded clone; other rows omit it.

J gene,clone size,V gene,CDR3 protein
TRBJ1-1,NA,TRBV5-1,ASSLSFRQGLETF
TRBJ1-2,NA,TRBV27,ASSLRGINGYT
TRBJ2-2,NA,TRBV15,ATSRDQLAGATGTGELF
TRBJ1-2,NA,TRBV25-1,ASSEGTAPGGYT
TRBJ1-2,NA,TRBV2,ASVRGYGYT
TRBJ1-4,NA,TRBV2,ASSPWQGVEKLF
TRBJ2-7,NA,TRBV2,ASSELGLAGATYEQY
TRBJ2-5,NA,TRBV5-1,ASSGQGVRLETQY
TRBJ2-3,NA,TRBV7-9,ASSQGLAGITDTQY
TRBJ1-2,NA,TRBV4-3,ASSIPGTGHGYT
TRBJ2-7,once,TRBV4-2,ASSQDAEQY
TRBJ1-2,NA,TRBV7-2,ASSLASFGTGGYT
TRBJ2-7,NA,TRBV7-2,ASSPPSYEQY
TRBJ2-7,NA,TRBV9,ASSVVPGSSYEQY
TRBJ1-5,NA,TRBV18,ASSPTGNSNQPQH
TRBJ2-5,NA,TRBV20-1,SADRGGTQY
TRBJ1-6,NA,TRBV2,ASRRDSAPLH
TRBJ1-2,NA,TRBV27,ASSSRAPTNYGYT
TRBJ1-5,NA,TRBV12-3/TRBV12-4,ASSLEAGWSQH
TRBJ1-1,NA,TRBV7-3,ASSLMMGGNTEAF
TRBJ2-1,NA,TRBV9,ASSVFTGVNNEQF
TRBJ2-5,once,TRBV7-3,ASSFRVGETQY
TRBJ1-4,NA,TRBV4-2,ASSQGTALHNEKLF
TRBJ2-1,NA,TRBV5-1,ASSLGGLAGNEQF
TRBJ1-2,once,TRBV28,ASSGDSTPSANYGYT
TRBJ1-2,NA,TRBV4-1,ASSQDQGENYGYT
TRBJ1-5,NA,TRBV7-7,ASSLIPGVSQPQH
TRBJ1-6,few,TRBV11-2,ASSLDQGWSPLH
TRBJ1-1,NA,TRBV11-2,ASSLGHGRTEAF
TRBJ1-2,once,TRBV5-1,ASSKSTDRDSPGGYT
TRBJ1-1,NA,TRBV6-5,ASRVDRGNTEAF
TRBJ2-1,NA,TRBV11-2,ASSSSLDEQF
TRBJ1-1,NA,TRBV15,ATSRDRQTRDTEAF
TRBJ1-4,NA,TRBV21-1,ASRPGSWREEKLF
TRBJ1-2,NA,TRBV28,ASNEGGARTNYGYT
TRBJ2-5,NA,TRBV27,ASSLTGTWGQETQY
TRBJ2-1,once,TRBV19,ASSKTSVPYNEQF
TRBJ1-1,NA,TRBV13,ASSLARRGVAEAF
TRBJ2-7,NA,TRBV11-3,ASSPRGLNNPLYEQY
TRBJ1-3,NA,TRBV7-8,ASRPGRDRGKRGSGNTIY
TRBJ2-7,NA,TRBV6-5,ASLPTNSTKQY
TRBJ2-7,NA,TRBV28,ASSNDRDEQY
TRBJ2-5,NA,TRBV7-6,ASSLGSPRGETQY
TRBJ1-2,NA,TRBV9,ASSASFRVTGYT
TRBJ2-3,NA,TRBV28,ASSSGTDTQY
TRBJ1-1,once,TRBV6-1,ASSENRLNTEAF
TRBJ2-3,NA,TRBV14,ASSPRVAELSTQY
TRBJ1-2,NA,TRBV25-1,ASSLKGYGYT
TRBJ1-3,once,TRBV5-1,ASSLPGVGSGNTIY
TRBJ1-1,NA,TRBV4-1,ASSPRGGATEAF
TRBJ1-1,NA,TRBV19,ASSIAVNTEAF